This TCR beta chain emerged from a study of CD8 T cells in Susac syndrome. Reverse transcription used about 0.45 to 1 ug RNA and random hexamers. TCRdb used MiXCR to reprocess the immunoSEQ multiplex PCR reads, holding one entry per CDR3 protein. The data show about 120,000 distinct CDR3 sequences, with approximately 93% seen just once and 0.093% held by the top ten. V lost 0 bases, J lost 6 bases, and 21 bases lay in between. The length of the CDR3 is 18 residues. Germline-derived CDR1 and CDR2 are SGHDN and FVKESK. This chain links TRBV14 with TRBJ1-3; a weak D match, TRBD1 (6 bases). The specimen was CD4+ T cells from PBMCs. The TCR sequence derives from a human donor with multiple sclerosis. CDR3 loop: CASSQDFTPAGVKNTIYF. The CDR3 nucleotides are TGTGCCAGCAGCCAAGATTTTACCCCTGCAGGGGTGAAAAACACCATATATTTT.